This note documents a single T cell receptor beta chain sequence. The data belong to a study of T cell changes during pregnancy in multiple sclerosis. In germline, CDR1 is ENHRY, CDR2 SYGVKD. CDR3 length: 17 residues. V lost 11 bases and J lost 0, with 24 bases in between. Libraries were prepared by immunoSEQ multiplex PCR; TCRdb keeps only in-frame clonotypes and omits some of them. Of 60,000 to 70,000 clones detected, 90% to 95% appear once; the ten largest clones hold 1% to 1.5%. Here the sequenced sample was peripheral blood, taken after pregnancy. The receptor's source is a female donor in good health, enrolled as a control in a pregnancy study. V is TRBV10-3 and J is TRBJ2-3; perhaps TRBD1 as D (6 bases). CDR3 region: CASRGPARDTSTDTQYF. The CDR3 DNA reads as TGTGCCTCCAGGGGCCCAGCCCGGGACACTAGCACAGATACGCAGTATTTT.